Listed below are T cell receptor beta chains from one sample, sequenced in a study of lymphopenia after photon versus proton radiotherapy. TCRdb keeps only in-frame clones here, not all; method: immunoSEQ multiplex PCR. Of almost 25,000 clones in the sample, over 80% were seen once. This material consisted of peripheral blood, taken from a patient treated with proton-based radiotherapy. Receptor source: a woman in her sixties or seventies with pancreatic cancer. CDR3s include the opening cysteine and the closing phenylalanine or tryptophan. D genes are given only for firm matches. Size tells how often a clone was seen (once, few, many) or the class of an expanded clone, and some rows leave it out.

abundance: NA
d_gene: NA
j_gene: TRBJ2-3
v_gene: TRBV4-1
CDR3aa: CASSPGSLDTQYF
CDR3nt: TGCGCCAGCAGCCCGGGCTCCCTGGATACGCAGTATTTT

abundance: NA
d_gene: NA
j_gene: TRBJ1-3
v_gene: TRBV4-1
CDR3aa: CASSQEEQEAYRSSGNTIYF
CDR3nt: TGCGCCAGCAGCCAAGAAGAACAAGAGGCTTACAGGAGCTCTGGAAACACCATATATTTT

abundance: NA
d_gene: NA
j_gene: TRBJ2-3
v_gene: TRBV30
CDR3aa: CAWKVAWSTDTQYF
CDR3nt: TGTGCCTGGAAAGTAGCGTGGAGCACAGATACGCAGTATTTT

abundance: NA
d_gene: NA
j_gene: TRBJ1-6
v_gene: TRBV7-2
CDR3aa: CASSLEGASRIDSPLHF
CDR3nt: TGTGCCAGCAGCTTAGAAGGGGCCTCTCGAATAGATTCACCCCTCCACTTT

abundance: NA
d_gene: TRBD1
j_gene: TRBJ2-3
v_gene: TRBV27
CDR3aa: CASSFGQGSTDTQYF
CDR3nt: TGTGCCAGCAGTTTCGGACAGGGGAGCACAGATACGCAGTATTTT

abundance: NA
d_gene: TRBD2
j_gene: TRBJ2-2
v_gene: TRBV28
CDR3aa: CASTRGGAGRTGELFF
CDR3nt: TGTGCCAGCACCCGCGGGGGGGCAGGACGGACCGGGGAGCTGTTTTTT

abundance: NA
d_gene: NA
j_gene: TRBJ1-5
v_gene: TRBV19
CDR3aa: CASRDHRAPNQPQHF
CDR3nt: TGTGCCAGTAGGGATCACAGGGCCCCTAATCAGCCCCAGCATTTT

abundance: NA
d_gene: TRBD1
j_gene: TRBJ1-2
v_gene: TRBV19
CDR3aa: CASNPTGGSYGYTF
CDR3nt: TGTGCCAGTAACCCGACAGGGGGCAGCTATGGCTACACCTTC

abundance: NA
d_gene: NA
j_gene: TRBJ1-1
v_gene: TRBV28
CDR3aa: CATTGNTEAFF
CDR3nt: TGTGCCACCACGGGGAACACTGAAGCTTTCTTT

abundance: NA
d_gene: TRBD1
j_gene: TRBJ2-7
v_gene: TRBV2
CDR3aa: CASSRDRTYEQYF
CDR3nt: TGTGCCAGCAGTAGGGACAGAACCTACGAGCAGTACTTC

abundance: once
d_gene: TRBD1
j_gene: TRBJ2-3
v_gene: TRBV6-5
CDR3aa: CASSDRGEGTDTQYF
CDR3nt: TGTGCCAGCAGCGACAGGGGGGAAGGGACAGATACGCAGTATTTT

abundance: NA
d_gene: NA
j_gene: TRBJ1-1
v_gene: TRBV6-1
CDR3aa: CASMVNTEAFF
CDR3nt: TGTGCCAGCATGGTTAACACTGAAGCTTTCTTT

abundance: NA
d_gene: NA
j_gene: TRBJ2-6
v_gene: TRBV2
CDR3aa: CASSGIKGTGANVLTF
CDR3nt: TGTGCCAGCAGTGGTATAAAGGGAACTGGGGCCAACGTCCTGACTTTC

abundance: NA
d_gene: TRBD1
j_gene: TRBJ1-5
v_gene: TRBV5-8
CDR3aa: CASTLRTGLSSQPQHF
CDR3nt: TGTGCCAGCACCCTTAGGACAGGGCTGTCGAGTCAGCCCCAGCATTTT

abundance: NA
d_gene: NA
j_gene: TRBJ2-1
v_gene: TRBV2
CDR3aa: CASSGGKQHEQFF
CDR3nt: TGTGCCAGCAGTGGTGGGAAGCAACATGAGCAGTTCTTC

abundance: NA
d_gene: NA
j_gene: TRBJ2-1
v_gene: TRBV7-2
CDR3aa: CASSPRTPGGGNEQFF
CDR3nt: TGTGCCAGCAGCCCCCGTACCCCGGGGGGCGGGAATGAGCAGTTCTTC

abundance: NA
d_gene: NA
j_gene: TRBJ2-5
v_gene: TRBV4-3
CDR3aa: CASSQDRETQYF
CDR3nt: TGCGCCAGCAGCCAAGATCGGGAGACCCAGTACTTC

abundance: NA
d_gene: NA
j_gene: TRBJ1-2
v_gene: TRBV18
CDR3aa: CASSPSPENYGYTF
CDR3nt: TGTGCCAGCTCACCGTCCCCGGAAAACTATGGCTACACCTTC

abundance: NA
d_gene: NA
j_gene: TRBJ2-7
v_gene: TRBV10-3
CDR3aa: CAISEGQGYEQYF
CDR3nt: TGTGCCATCAGTGAAGGGCAGGGCTACGAGCAGTACTTC